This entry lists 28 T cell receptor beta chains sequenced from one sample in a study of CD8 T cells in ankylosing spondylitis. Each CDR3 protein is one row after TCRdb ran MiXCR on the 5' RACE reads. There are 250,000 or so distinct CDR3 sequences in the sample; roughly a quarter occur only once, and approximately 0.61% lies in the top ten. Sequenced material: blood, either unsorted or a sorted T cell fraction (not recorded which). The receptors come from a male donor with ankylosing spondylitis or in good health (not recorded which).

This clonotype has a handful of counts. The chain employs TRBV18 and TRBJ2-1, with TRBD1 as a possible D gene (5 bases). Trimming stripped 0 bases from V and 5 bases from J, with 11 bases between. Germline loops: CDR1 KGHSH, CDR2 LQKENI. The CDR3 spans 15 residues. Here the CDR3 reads CASSPPGPQDNEQFF. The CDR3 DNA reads TGTGCCAGCTCACCACCGGGGCCGCAAGACAATGAGCAGTTCTTC.

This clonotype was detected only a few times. The CDR3 is CASSLGRPAYEQYF. In DNA form, the CDR3 reads TGTGCCAGCAGCTTGGGGCGACCAGCCTACGAGCAGTACTTC. The V and J genes are TRBV5-4 and TRBJ2-7; D is unresolved. The germline V gene has CDR1 SGHNT and CDR2 YYREEE (reference sequence). Trimming cost V 0 bases and J 2 bases, with 9 bases left between them. This CDR3 contains 14 residues.

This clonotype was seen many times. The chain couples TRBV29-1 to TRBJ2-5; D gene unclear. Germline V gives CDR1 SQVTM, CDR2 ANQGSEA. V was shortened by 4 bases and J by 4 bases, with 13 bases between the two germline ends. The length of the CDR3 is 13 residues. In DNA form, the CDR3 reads TGCAGCGTTGCGTTGGGGATCGGAGAGACCCAGTACTTC. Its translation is CSVALGIGETQYF.

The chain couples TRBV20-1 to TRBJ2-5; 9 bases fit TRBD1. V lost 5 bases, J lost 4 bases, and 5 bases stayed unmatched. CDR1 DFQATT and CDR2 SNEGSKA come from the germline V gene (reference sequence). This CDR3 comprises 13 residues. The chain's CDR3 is CSAPRTGVETQYF. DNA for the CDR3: TGCAGTGCTCCCCGGACAGGGGTAGAGACCCAGTACTTC.

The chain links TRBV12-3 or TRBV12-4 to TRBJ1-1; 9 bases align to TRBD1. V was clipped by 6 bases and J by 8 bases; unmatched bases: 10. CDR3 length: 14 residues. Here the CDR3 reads CASRWTGDGSEAFF. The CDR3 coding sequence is TGTGCCAGCAGATGGACAGGGGATGGGTCCGAAGCTTTCTTT.

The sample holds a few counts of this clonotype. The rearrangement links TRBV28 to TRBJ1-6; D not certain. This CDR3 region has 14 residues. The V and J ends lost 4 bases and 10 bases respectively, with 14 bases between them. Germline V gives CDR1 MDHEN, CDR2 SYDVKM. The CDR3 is CASSSQQVSSPLHF. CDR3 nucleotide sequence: TGTGCCAGCAGTTCGCAACAAGTTTCCTCACCCCTCCACTTT.

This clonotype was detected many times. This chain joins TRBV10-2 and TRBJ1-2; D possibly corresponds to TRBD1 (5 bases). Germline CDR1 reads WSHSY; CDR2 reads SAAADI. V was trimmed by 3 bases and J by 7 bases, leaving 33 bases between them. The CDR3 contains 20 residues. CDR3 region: CASSDPFGGKRDAPSRGYTF. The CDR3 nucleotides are TGCGCCAGCAGTGATCCGTTTGGGGGGAAACGTGACGCCCCAAGTCGTGGCTACACCTTC.

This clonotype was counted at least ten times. The CDR3 coding sequence is TGTGCCAGCAGCTTGGTACAGGGTATGGGTGAAAAACTGTTTTTT. Translating it yields CASSLVQGMGEKLFF. The chain has TRBV5-5 and TRBJ1-4, with D tentatively TRBD1 (6 bases). Trimming took 0 bases from V and 7 from J, leaving 13 bases between them. Germline loops: CDR1 SGHKS, CDR2 YYEKEE (reference sequence). CDR3 length equals 15 residues.

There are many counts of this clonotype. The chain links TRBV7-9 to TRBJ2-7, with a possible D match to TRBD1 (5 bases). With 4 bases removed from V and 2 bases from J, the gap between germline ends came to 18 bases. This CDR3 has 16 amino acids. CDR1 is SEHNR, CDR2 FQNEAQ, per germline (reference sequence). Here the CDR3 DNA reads TGTGCCAGCAGCTCCTCTCGGGCAGGGAACACCTACGAGCAGTACTTC. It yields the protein CASSSSRAGNTYEQYF. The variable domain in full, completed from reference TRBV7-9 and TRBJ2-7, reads DTGVSQNPRHKITKRGQNVTFRCDPISEHNRLYWYRQTLGQGPEFLTYFQNEAQLEKSRLLSDRFSAERPKGSFSTLEIQRTEQGDSAMYLCASSSSRAGNTYEQYFGPGTRLTVT.

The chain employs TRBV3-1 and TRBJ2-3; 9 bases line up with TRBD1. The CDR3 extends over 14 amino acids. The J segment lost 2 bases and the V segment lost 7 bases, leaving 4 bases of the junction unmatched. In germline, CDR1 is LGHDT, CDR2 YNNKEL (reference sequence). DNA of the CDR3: TGTGCCAGCACCGACAGGGGGTTCACAGATACGCAGTATTTT. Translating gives CASTDRGFTDTQYF.

This CDR3 reads CARGETQYF. The CDR3 DNA follows: TGTGCCAGGGGGGAAACCCAGTACTTC. J is TRBJ2-5 and V is TRBV2; D may correspond to TRBD1 or TRBD2 (5 bases each). The V end was cut by 9 bases, the J end by 8 bases, with 7 bases between. In germline, CDR1 is SNHLY, CDR2 FYNNEI. The length of the CDR3 is 9 residues. The full variable domain, its missing parts supplied by reference TRBV2 and TRBJ2-5, is EPEVTQTPSHQVTQMGQEVILRCVPISNHLYFYWYRQILGQKVEFLVSFYNNEISEKSEIFDDQFSVERPDGSNFTLKIRSTKLEDSAMYFCARGETQYFGPGTRLLVL.

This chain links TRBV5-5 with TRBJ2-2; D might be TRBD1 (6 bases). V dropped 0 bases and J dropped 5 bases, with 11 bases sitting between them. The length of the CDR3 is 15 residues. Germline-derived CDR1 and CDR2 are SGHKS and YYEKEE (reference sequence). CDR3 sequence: CASSLGGPRTGELFF. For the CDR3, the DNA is TGTGCCAGCAGCTTGGGGGGGCCTAGGACCGGGGAGCTGTTTTTT.

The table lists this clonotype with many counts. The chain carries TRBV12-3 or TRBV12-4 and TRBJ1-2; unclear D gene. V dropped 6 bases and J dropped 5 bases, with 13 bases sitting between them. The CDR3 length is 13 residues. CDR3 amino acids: CASRPADTYGYTF. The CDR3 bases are TGTGCCAGCAGACCCGCCGACACGTATGGCTACACCTTC.

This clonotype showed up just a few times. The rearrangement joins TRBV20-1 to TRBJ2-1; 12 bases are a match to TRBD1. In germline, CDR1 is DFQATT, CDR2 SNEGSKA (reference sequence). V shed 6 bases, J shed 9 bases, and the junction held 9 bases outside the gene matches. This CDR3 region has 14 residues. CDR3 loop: CSAATGTGGGEQFF. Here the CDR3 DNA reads TGCAGTGCCGCCACCGGGACAGGGGGCGGTGAGCAGTTCTTC.

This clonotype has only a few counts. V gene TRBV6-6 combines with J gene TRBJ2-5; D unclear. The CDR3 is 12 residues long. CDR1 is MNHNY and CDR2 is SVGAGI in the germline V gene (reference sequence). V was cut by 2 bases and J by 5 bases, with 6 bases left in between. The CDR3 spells CASSYRVETQYF. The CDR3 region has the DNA TGTGCCAGCAGTTACCGCGTGGAGACCCAGTACTTC.

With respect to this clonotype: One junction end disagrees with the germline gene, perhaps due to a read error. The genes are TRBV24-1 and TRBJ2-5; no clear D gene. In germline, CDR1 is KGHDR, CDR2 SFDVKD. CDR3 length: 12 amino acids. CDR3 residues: CATRDGEESQYF. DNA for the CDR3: TGTGCCACCCGCGACGGCGAAGAGAGCCAGTACTTC.

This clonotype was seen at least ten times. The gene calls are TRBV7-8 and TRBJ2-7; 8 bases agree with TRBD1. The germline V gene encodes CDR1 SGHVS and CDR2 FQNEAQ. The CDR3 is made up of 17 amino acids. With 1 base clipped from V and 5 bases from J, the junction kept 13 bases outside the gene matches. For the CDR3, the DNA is TGTGCCAGCAGCTTAGTTTCTCCAGGGGGCAGGGTGGACGAGCAGTACTTC. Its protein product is CASSLVSPGGRVDEQYF.

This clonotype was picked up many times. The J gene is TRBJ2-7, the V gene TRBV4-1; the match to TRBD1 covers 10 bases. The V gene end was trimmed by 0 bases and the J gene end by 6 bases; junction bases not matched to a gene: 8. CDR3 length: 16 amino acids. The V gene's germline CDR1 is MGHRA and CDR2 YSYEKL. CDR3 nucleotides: TGCGCCAGCAGCCAAGAACGGGACAGGGGAGTCGGCGAGCAGTACTTC. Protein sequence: CASSQERDRGVGEQYF.

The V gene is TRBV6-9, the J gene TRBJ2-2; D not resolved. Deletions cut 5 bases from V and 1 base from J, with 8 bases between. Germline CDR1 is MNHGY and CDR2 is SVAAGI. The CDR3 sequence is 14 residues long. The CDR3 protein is CASSPERNTGELFF. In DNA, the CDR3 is TGTGCCAGCAGTCCCGAGAGGAACACCGGGGAGCTGTTTTTT.

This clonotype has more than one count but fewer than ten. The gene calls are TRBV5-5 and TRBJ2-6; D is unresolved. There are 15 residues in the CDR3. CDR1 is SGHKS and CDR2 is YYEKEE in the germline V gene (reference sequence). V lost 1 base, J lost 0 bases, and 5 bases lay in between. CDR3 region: CASSLSSSGANVLTF. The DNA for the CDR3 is TGTGCCAGCAGCTTGAGTAGCTCTGGGGCCAACGTCCTGACTTTC.

CDR3 DNA: TGTGCCAGCAGTACAGGGTCAGCGTCCTACGAGCAGTACTTC. Amino acid sequence: CASSTGSASYEQYF. The V gene is TRBV12-3 or TRBV12-4, the J gene TRBJ2-7; TRBD1 might be the D (6 bases). The CDR3 runs to 14 residues. The V end was cut by 5 bases, the J end by 1 base, with 12 bases between.

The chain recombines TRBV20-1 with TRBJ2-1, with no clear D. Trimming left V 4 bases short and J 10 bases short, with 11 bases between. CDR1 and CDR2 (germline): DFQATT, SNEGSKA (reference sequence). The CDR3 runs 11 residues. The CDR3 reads CSAKDPREQFF. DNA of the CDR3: TGCAGTGCTAAAGATCCCAGGGAGCAGTTCTTC.

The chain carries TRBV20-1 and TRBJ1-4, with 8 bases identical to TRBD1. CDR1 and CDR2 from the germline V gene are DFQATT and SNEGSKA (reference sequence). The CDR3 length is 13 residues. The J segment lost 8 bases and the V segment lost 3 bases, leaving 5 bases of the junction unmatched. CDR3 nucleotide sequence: TGCAGTGCTAGTTCACAGGGGGGGGAAAAACTGTTTTTT. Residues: CSASSQGGEKLFF.

CDR3 nucleotides: TGCAGTGCTAGAGCTGGGCAGGGGGTCAACAATGAGCAGTTCTTC. It yields the protein CSARAGQGVNNEQFF. The chain carries TRBV20-1 and TRBJ2-1; 7 bases fit TRBD1. Trimming at V came to 1 base and at J to 5 bases, leaving 8 bases not matched to a gene. Germline CDR1 is DFQATT and CDR2 is SNEGSKA (reference sequence). This CDR3 has 15 amino acids.

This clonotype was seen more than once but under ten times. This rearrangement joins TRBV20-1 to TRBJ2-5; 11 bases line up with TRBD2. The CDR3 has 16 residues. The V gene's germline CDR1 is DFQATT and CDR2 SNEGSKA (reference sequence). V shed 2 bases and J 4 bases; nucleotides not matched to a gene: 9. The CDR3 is CSARPAGSGRGETQYF. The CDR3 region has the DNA TGCAGTGCTAGACCTGCCGGTAGCGGGAGGGGAGAGACCCAGTACTTC.

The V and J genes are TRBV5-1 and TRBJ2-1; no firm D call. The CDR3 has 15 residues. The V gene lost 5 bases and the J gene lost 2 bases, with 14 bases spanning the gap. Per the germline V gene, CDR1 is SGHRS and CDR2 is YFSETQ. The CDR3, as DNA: TGCGCCAGCAGAGTACTGACTGAGACCTACAATGAGCAGTTCTTC. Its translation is CASRVLTETYNEQFF.

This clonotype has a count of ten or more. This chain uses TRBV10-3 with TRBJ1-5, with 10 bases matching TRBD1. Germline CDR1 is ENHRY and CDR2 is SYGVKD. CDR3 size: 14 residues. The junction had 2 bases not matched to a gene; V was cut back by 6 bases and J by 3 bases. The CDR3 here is CAIRGQGSNQPQHF. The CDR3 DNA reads TGTGCCATCAGGGGACAGGGGTCCAATCAGCCCCAGCATTTT.

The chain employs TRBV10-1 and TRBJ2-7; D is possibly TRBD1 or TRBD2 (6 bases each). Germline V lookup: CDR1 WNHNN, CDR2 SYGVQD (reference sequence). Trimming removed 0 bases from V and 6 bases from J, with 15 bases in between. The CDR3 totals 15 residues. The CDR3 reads CASSESSATGAEQYF. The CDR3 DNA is TGCGCCAGCAGTGAGTCGTCGGCGACGGGGGCCGAGCAGTACTTC.